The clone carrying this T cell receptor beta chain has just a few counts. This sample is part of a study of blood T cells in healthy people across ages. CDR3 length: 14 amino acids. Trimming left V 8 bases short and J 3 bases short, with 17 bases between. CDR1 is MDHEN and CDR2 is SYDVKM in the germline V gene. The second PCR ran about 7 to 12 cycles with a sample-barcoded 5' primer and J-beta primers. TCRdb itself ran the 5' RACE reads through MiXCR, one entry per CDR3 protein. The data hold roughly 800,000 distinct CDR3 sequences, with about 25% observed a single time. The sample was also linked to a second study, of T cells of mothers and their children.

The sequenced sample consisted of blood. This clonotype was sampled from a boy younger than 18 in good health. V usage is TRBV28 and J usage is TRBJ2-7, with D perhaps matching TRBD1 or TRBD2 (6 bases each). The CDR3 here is CASLGGRGVYEQYF. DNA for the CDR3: TGTGCCAGCCTCGGGGGCAGGGGCGTCTACGAGCAGTACTTC.